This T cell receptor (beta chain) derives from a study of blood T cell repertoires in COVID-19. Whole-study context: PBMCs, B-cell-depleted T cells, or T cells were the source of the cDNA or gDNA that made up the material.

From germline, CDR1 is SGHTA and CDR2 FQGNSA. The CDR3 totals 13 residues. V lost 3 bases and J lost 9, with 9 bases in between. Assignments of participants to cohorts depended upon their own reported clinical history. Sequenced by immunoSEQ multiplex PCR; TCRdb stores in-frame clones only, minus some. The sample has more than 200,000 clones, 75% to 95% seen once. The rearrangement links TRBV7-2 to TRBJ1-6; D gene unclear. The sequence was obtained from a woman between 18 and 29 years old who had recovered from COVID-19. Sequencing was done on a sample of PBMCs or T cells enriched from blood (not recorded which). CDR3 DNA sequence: TGTGCCAGCAGCTTTGCTGATAGTTCACCCCTCCACTTT. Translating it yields CASSFADSSPLHF.